The 30 T cell receptor beta chains in this list originate from one sample, sequenced in a study of a mutant IDH1 vaccine in newly diagnosed glioma. The time point here: week 23, last vaccination. The content of each vaccine dose was 300 ug of mutant IDH1 20-mer peptide, and topical imiquimod accompanied it. These receptors have no identified antigens. Here immunoSEQ multiplex PCR was the method, and the copy in TCRdb shows in-frame clones only, minus some. The sample lists about 65,000 clones; roughly 84% were seen once. Source: PBMCs, taken from a glioma patient whose treatment included an IDH1 peptide vaccine. All receptors derive from a man younger than 40 with glioma.

The chain uses TRBV11-3 and TRBJ1-3; 7 bases agree with TRBD1. CDR1 SGHNT and CDR2 YENEEA come from the germline V gene. The CDR3 has 12 amino acids. CDR3 loop: CEGVTGRNTIYF. CDR3 sequence (DNA): TGTGAGGGAGTGACAGGGCGAAACACCATATATTTT. Full variable domain (rest looked up from reference TRBV11-3 and TRBJ1-3): EAGVVQSPRYKIIEKKQPVAFWCNPISGHNTLYWYLQNLGQGPELLIRYENEEAVDDSQLPKDRFSAERLKGVDSTLKIQPAELGDSAVYLCEGVTGRNTIYFGEGSWLTVV.

The chain is built from TRBV29-1 and TRBJ1-6, with 7 bases lining up with TRBD1. The V and J ends lost 4 bases and 7 bases, in that order; junction bases with no gene match: 1. CDR3 size: 12 residues. Germline values: CDR1 SQVTM, CDR2 ANQGSEA. In DNA form, the CDR3 reads TGCAGCGTTGCGGACAGGAATTCACCCCTCCACTTT. Translating gives CSVADRNSPLHF. Drawing the rest from reference TRBV29-1 and TRBJ1-6, the complete variable domain is SAVISQKPSRDICQRGTSLTIQCQVDSQVTMMFWYRQQPGQSLTLIATANQGSEATYESGFVIDKFPISRPNLTFSTLTVSNMSPEDSSIYLCSVADRNSPLHFGNGTRLTVT.

This clone was counted once. The chain couples TRBV5-6 to TRBJ2-5; no reliable D call. With 4 bases removed from V and 6 bases from J, the gap between germline ends came to 19 bases. The germline V gene has CDR1 SGHDT and CDR2 YYEEEE. This CDR3 has 15 amino acids. CDR3 DNA sequence: TGTGCCAGCAGCCTCTGGGCAGCCCCGCGAAAGACCCAGTACTTC. Protein: CASSLWAAPRKTQYF. Variable domain in full (rest from reference TRBV5-6 and TRBJ2-5): DAGVTQSPTHLIKTRGQQVTLRCSPKSGHDTVSWYQQALGQGPQFIFQYYEEEERQRGNFPDRFSGHQFPNYSSELNVNALLLGDSALYLCASSLWAAPRKTQYFGPGTRLLVL.

The chain employs TRBV30 and TRBJ2-1; 12 nucleotides line up with TRBD2. V trimming: 4 bases; J trimming: 9 bases; junction bases outside the gene matches: 1. CDR3 size: 12 residues. Germline CDR1 and CDR2: GTSNPN and SVGIG (reference sequence). Written as DNA, the CDR3 is TGTGCCTGGACTAGCGGGGGGGGTGAGCAGTTCTTC. Protein product: CAWTSGGGEQFF.

This clone was found a few times. The genes are TRBV5-1 and TRBJ1-1; 7 bases are a match to TRBD1. This CDR3 has 16 residues. Trimming cost V 2 bases and J 3 bases; bases outside gene matches: 10. Germline values: CDR1 SGHRS, CDR2 YFSETQ. This chain's CDR3 is CASSFGAGGQYTEAFF. Here the CDR3 DNA reads TGCGCCAGCAGCTTTGGTGCAGGGGGACAGTACACTGAAGCTTTCTTT.

This clone was observed a few times. In DNA, the CDR3 is TGTGCCAGTAAACTGACAGAACTAGTGAACACTGAAGCTTTCTTT. This codes for CASKLTELVNTEAFF. The V gene is TRBV19, the J gene TRBJ1-1, with D perhaps matching TRBD1 (5 bases). The CDR3 consists of 15 residues. V lost 7 bases, J lost 0 bases, and 15 bases lay in between. Germline loops: CDR1 LNHDA, CDR2 SQIVND (reference sequence). Full variable domain (rest looked up from reference TRBV19 and TRBJ1-1): DGGITQSPKYLFRKEGQNVTLSCEQNLNHDAMYWYRQDPGQGLRLIYYSQIVNDFQKGDIAEGYSVSREKKESFPLTVTSAQKNPTAFYLCASKLTELVNTEAFFGQGTRLTVV.

V gene TRBV28 combines with J gene TRBJ2-4; D is possibly TRBD1 or TRBD2 (6 bases each). Germline CDR1 and CDR2: MDHEN and SYDVKM. The CDR3 consists of 16 residues. V was clipped by 2 bases and J by 1 base, with 12 bases between them. The DNA for the CDR3 is TGTGCCAGCAGTTTAGGAGGGGGTTTGGCCAAAAACATTCAGTACTTC. Protein product: CASSLGGGLAKNIQYF.

This clone was recorded once. V gene TRBV5-5 combines with J gene TRBJ2-2; D remains unclear. The CDR3 length is 14 residues. Germline assignment: CDR1 SGHKS and CDR2 YYEKEE (reference sequence). Trimming took 0 bases from V and 4 from J, leaving 7 bases between them. The CDR3 spells CASSLAGSTGELFF. The CDR3 DNA follows: TGTGCCAGCAGCTTGGCCGGTAGCACCGGGGAGCTGTTTTTT.

This rearrangement joins TRBV5-5 to TRBJ2-7, with 9 bases identical to TRBD1. Trimming at V came to 4 bases and at J to 6 bases, leaving 5 bases not matched to a gene. The CDR3 has 13 amino acids. Germline values: CDR1 SGHKS, CDR2 YYEKEE (reference sequence). In DNA form, the CDR3 reads TGTGCCAGCAGCCCCTGGGACAGGGCCGAGCAGTACTTC. Its protein product is CASSPWDRAEQYF.

This chain connects TRBV6-5 to TRBJ1-6, with TRBD1 as a possible D gene (6 bases). Germline CDR1 reads MNHEY; CDR2 reads SVGAGI. The CDR3 consists of 14 residues. V dropped 7 bases and J dropped 10 bases, with 17 bases sitting between them. CDR3 bases: TGTGCCAGCAACTGGCCAGGGGCAAGCTCACCCCTCCACTTT. It encodes CASNWPGASSPLHF.

There are a few counts of this clone. Other DNA sequences in the sample encode the same CDR3. The chain is built from TRBV7-9 and TRBJ1-4; D remains ambiguous. Germline CDR1 is SEHNR and CDR2 is FQNEAQ (reference sequence). CDR3 size: 16 residues. Deletions cut 5 bases from V and 0 bases from J, with 13 bases between. The CDR3 protein is CASSPQDRTTNEKLFF. The DNA for the CDR3 is TGTGCCAGCAGCCCGCAAGACCGGACAACTAATGAAAAACTGTTTTTT.

The rearrangement links TRBV5-1 to TRBJ2-7; D unclear. V lost 3 bases to trimming and J lost 5 bases, with 9 bases between them. CDR3 length: 12 amino acids. Germline V gene data show CDR1 as SGHRS and CDR2 as YFSETQ. CDR3 DNA: TGCGCCAGCAGCTCAGGTCGGAACGAGCAGTACTTC. Amino acid sequence: CASSSGRNEQYF.

This rearrangement joins TRBV2 to TRBJ1-1, with 7 bases lining up with TRBD1. Germline loops: CDR1 SNHLY, CDR2 FYNNEI. This CDR3 spans 15 amino acids. V lost 4 bases to trimming and J lost 5 bases; unmatched junction nucleotides: 10. The CDR3: CASSGRARGFTEAFF. The CDR3, as DNA: TGTGCCAGCAGTGGTCGAGCCAGGGGGTTTACTGAAGCTTTCTTT.

The rearrangement joins TRBV7-6 to TRBJ2-2; D is unresolved. Deletions cut 4 bases from V and 5 bases from J, with 5 bases between. The CDR3 totals 12 residues. The germline V gene encodes CDR1 SGHVS and CDR2 FNYEAQ. Here the CDR3 reads CASSSTTGELFF. In DNA, the CDR3 is TGTGCCAGCAGCTCCACGACCGGGGAGCTGTTTTTT.

The J gene is TRBJ1-1, the V gene TRBV7-9; no clear D gene. Germline V gene data show CDR1 as SEHNR and CDR2 as FQNEAQ (reference sequence). Trimming removed 4 bases from V and 0 bases from J, with 9 bases in between. The CDR3 runs 14 residues. The CDR3 loop reads CASSYSGVNTEAFF. The CDR3, as DNA: TGTGCCAGCAGCTACAGTGGGGTGAACACTGAAGCTTTCTTT.

This clone was observed once. This chain uses TRBV5-1 with TRBJ2-3; 7 bases map to TRBD1. The ends lost 0 bases at V and 0 bases at J; junction bases unmatched: 10. There are 18 residues in the CDR3. The germline CDR1 and CDR2 sequences are SGHRS and YFSETQ. This chain's CDR3 is CASSLGVQGWTSTDTQYF. CDR3 DNA sequence: TGCGCCAGCAGCTTGGGAGTACAGGGGTGGACTAGCACAGATACGCAGTATTTT.

V gene TRBV7-8 combines with J gene TRBJ1-6; D call uncertain. Germline CDR1 reads SGHVS; CDR2 reads FQNEAQ. The CDR3 totals 14 residues. Trimming stripped 8 bases from V and 9 bases from J, with 17 bases between. CDR3 residues: CASRRTELRSPLHF. CDR3 DNA: TGTGCCAGCCGCCGGACGGAACTGCGTTCACCCCTCCACTTT.

The J gene is TRBJ2-1, the V gene TRBV27, with 12 bases identical to TRBD2. The length of the CDR3 is 14 residues. Germline V gene lookup returns CDR1 MNHEY and CDR2 SMNVEV (reference sequence). J was trimmed by 7 bases and V by 4 bases; bases with no gene match: 2. The CDR3 nucleotides are TGTGCCAGCAGTTCGACTAGCGGGGGTAATGAGCAGTTCTTC. Translation: CASSSTSGGNEQFF.

CDR3 amino acids: CASSPPLGARTEAFF. The CDR3 DNA sequence: TGTGCCAGCTCACCACCGTTGGGGGCGCGAACTGAAGCTTTCTTT. The V and J genes are TRBV18 and TRBJ1-1, with D possibly matching TRBD1 (6 bases). The CDR3 has 15 amino acids. CDR1 KGHSH and CDR2 LQKENI come from the germline V gene. Trimming removed 0 bases from V and 5 bases from J, with 13 bases in between.

The chain has TRBV10-2 and TRBJ1-1; D is unresolved. This CDR3 spans 12 amino acids. With 7 bases removed from V and 0 bases from J, the gap between germline ends came to 6 bases. Germline CDR1 WSHSY, CDR2 SAAADI. As DNA, the CDR3 is TGCGCCAGCAAAAGGATGAACACTGAAGCTTTCTTT. It translates to CASKRMNTEAFF.

Only one count was recorded for this clone. The J gene is TRBJ2-1, the V gene TRBV9, with 10 bases matching TRBD2. CDR3 length: 15 residues. V lost 4 bases to trimming and J lost 4 bases; unmatched junction nucleotides: 5. Germline values: CDR1 SGDLS, CDR2 YYNGEE. The CDR3 here is CASSISGGLYNEQFF. The CDR3, as DNA: TGTGCCAGCAGCATTAGCGGGGGGCTTTACAATGAGCAGTTCTTC. The full variable domain, its missing parts supplied by reference TRBV9 and TRBJ2-1, is DSGVTQTPKHLITATGQRVTLRCSPRSGDLSVYWYQQSLDQGLQFLIQYYNGEERAKGNILERFSAQQFPDLHSELNLSSLELGDSALYFCASSISGGLYNEQFFGPGTRLTVL.

V and J are TRBV5-5 and TRBJ1-2; 7 bases match TRBD1. V shed 1 base, J shed 0 bases, and the junction held 6 bases outside the gene matches. Germline CDR1 SGHKS, CDR2 YYEKEE (reference sequence). The CDR3 length is 16 residues. The CDR3 loop reads CASSLRWDRANYGYTF. Here the CDR3 DNA reads TGTGCCAGCAGCTTGCGTTGGGACAGAGCTAACTATGGCTACACCTTC.

This sequence joins TRBV28 and TRBJ2-7; D possibly corresponds to TRBD2 (5 bases). Germline V gene sequence: CDR1 MDHEN, CDR2 SYDVKM. Trimming took off 2 bases at V and 0 bases at J, with 8 bases between the two ends. CDR3 length: 14 residues. The CDR3 sequence is CASSLIGNSYEQYF. The CDR3 region has the DNA TGTGCCAGCAGTTTAATCGGGAACTCCTACGAGCAGTACTTC.

This chain joins TRBV5-5 and TRBJ2-1; possibly TRBD1 for D (6 bases). Trimming left V 0 bases short and J 4 bases short, with 11 bases between. This CDR3 contains 15 residues. Germline-derived CDR1 and CDR2 are SGHKS and YYEKEE (reference sequence). In DNA form, the CDR3 reads TGTGCCAGCAGCTTGGTTACAGGGCATTACAATGAGCAGTTCTTC. Its translation: CASSLVTGHYNEQFF.

This clone was observed once. The DNA for the CDR3 is TGTGCCAGCAGCCTTAGGGGGATCACTAATGAAAAACTGTTTTTT. It codes for CASSLRGITNEKLFF. The rearrangement uses TRBV11-2 and TRBJ1-4; the D gene is possibly TRBD1 (6 bases). This CDR3 has 15 residues. Deletions cut 5 bases from V and 2 bases from J, with 12 bases between. CDR1 is SGHAT and CDR2 is FQNNGV in the germline V gene.

This chain joins TRBV9 and TRBJ2-1; maybe TRBD2 (7 bases). Germline CDR1 reads SGDLS; CDR2 reads YYNGEE. Trimming removed 2 bases at V and 8 bases at J, with 17 bases between. This CDR3 is built from 15 residues. The CDR3 region is CASSVGGGPSHEQFF. As DNA, the CDR3 is TGTGCCAGCAGCGTGGGCGGGGGCCCCTCCCATGAGCAGTTCTTC. Supplemented by reference TRBV9 and TRBJ2-1, the full variable domain reads DSGVTQTPKHLITATGQRVTLRCSPRSGDLSVYWYQQSLDQGLQFLIQYYNGEERAKGNILERFSAQQFPDLHSELNLSSLELGDSALYFCASSVGGGPSHEQFFGPGTRLTVL.

The rearrangement uses TRBV6-6 and TRBJ2-7; a weak D match, TRBD1 (6 bases). CDR1 is MNHNY, CDR2 SVGAGI, per germline (reference sequence). With 6 bases removed from V and 1 base from J, the gap between germline ends came to 13 bases. The CDR3 contains 14 residues. CDR3 DNA: TGTGCCAGCAGCTTACCGACAGGTTCCTACGAGCAGTACTTC. Its protein is CASSLPTGSYEQYF.

This clone occurred once. This chain's CDR3 is CASSGQTGLTDTQYF. CDR3 DNA: TGTGCCAGCAGTGGACAGACAGGGTTGACAGATACGCAGTATTTT. This chain joins TRBV9 and TRBJ2-3; 7 nucleotides line up with TRBD1. V shed 5 bases and J 3 bases; nucleotides not matched to a gene: 9. Looked up from germline, CDR1 is SGDLS and CDR2 is YYNGEE. The CDR3 has 15 residues.

The V gene is TRBV5-6, the J gene TRBJ1-1; D not certain. The germline gives CDR1 SGHDT, CDR2 YYEEEE. The V end lost 0 bases, the J end lost 2 bases, and 5 bases lay between the germline ends. There are 13 residues in the CDR3. CDR3 residues: CASSLAANTEAFF. CDR3 sequence (DNA): TGTGCCAGCAGCTTGGCAGCTAACACTGAAGCTTTCTTT.

The gene calls are TRBV6-5 and TRBJ1-2; D is undetermined. The CDR3 loop spans 12 amino acids. The germline V and J ends were trimmed by 5 bases and 8 bases, with 12 bases remaining between them. The germline CDR1 and CDR2 sequences are MNHEY and SVGAGI. The CDR3 loop is CASSTPGSGYTF. CDR3 nucleotide sequence: TGTGCCAGCAGTACCCCCGGGAGCGGCTACACCTTC.